Following are 21 T cell receptor beta chains from one sample sequenced in a study of cytomegalovirus exposure and HLA in healthy donors. Use of 60 Vbeta and 13 Jbeta primers characterized the PCR. Profiled with immunoSEQ multiplex PCR; TCRdb holds only in-frame clones, not every one. The sample has some 130,000 clones, around 75% seen once. The sequenced material came from PBMCs. Receptors were obtained from a man aged 25-45 years in good health and CMV-seronegative.

The chain joins TRBV5-6 to TRBJ2-3; 7 bases fit TRBD2. Germline CDR1 SGHDT, CDR2 YYEEEE. V lost 4 bases, J lost 6 bases, and 11 bases stayed unmatched. This CDR3 has 15 residues. CDR3 nucleotide sequence: TGTGCCAGCAGCCCTTATGCGGGAGTGAAGGATACGCAGTATTTT. It yields the protein CASSPYAGVKDTQYF.

A word on this clone: Compared with germline, one end of the junction differs, possibly owing to a read error. This sequence joins TRBV4-1 and TRBJ2-6, with D perhaps TRBD1 (5 bases). Germline CDR1 and CDR2: MGHRA and YSYEKL. This CDR3 spans 16 amino acids. CDR3 DNA sequence: TGCGCCAGCAGCTATCCAGGTTACTCTGGGGCCAACGGCCTGACTTTC. Its translation: CASSYPGYSGANGLTF.

As concerns this clone: One end of the junction varies from germline; a read error may be responsible. DNA of the CDR3: TGTGCCAGCAGCTCGGACAGGGGAAGTCCTGGGGCCAACGGCCTGACTTTC. This codes for CASSSDRGSPGANGLTF. The chain combines TRBV5-6 with TRBJ2-6; 9 nucleotides agree with TRBD1. This CDR3 has 17 residues. Germline V gives CDR1 SGHDT, CDR2 YYEEEE.

CDR3: CAWSQPGGGGYGYTF. CDR3 nucleotides: TGTGCCTGGAGTCAGCCTGGGGGGGGCGGATATGGCTACACCTTC. The chain joins TRBV30 to TRBJ1-2; possibly TRBD1 for D (6 bases). Germline V gene data show CDR1 as GTSNPN and CDR2 as SVGIG (reference sequence). The CDR3 contains 15 residues. V was shortened by 2 bases and J by 5 bases, with 18 bases between the two germline ends.

To note about this clone: A junction boundary mismatches the germline segment, possibly from a read error. This chain links TRBV7-9 with TRBJ2-7; weak D call: TRBD1 (5 bases). The CDR3 length is 12 residues. The germline V gene has CDR1 SEHNR and CDR2 FQNEAQ (reference sequence). The CDR3 nucleotides read TGTTCCAGCAGCAGACAGTCCTACGAGCAGTACTTC. Its protein is CSSSRQSYEQYF.

This clone was seen more than once but under ten times. The V and J genes are TRBV28 and TRBJ1-1, with TRBD1 identical over 7 bases. Losses at the gene ends were 2 bases for V and 6 bases for J; bases not matched to a gene: 6. The CDR3 loop spans 14 amino acids. Germline V lookup: CDR1 MDHEN, CDR2 SYDVKM. This chain's CDR3 is CASSLKRGRAEAFF. The CDR3 DNA reads as TGTGCCAGCAGTTTAAAGAGGGGGCGCGCTGAAGCTTTCTTT.

The sample holds a few counts of this clone. V is TRBV6-5 and J is TRBJ2-5; 11 positions match TRBD2. The germline gives CDR1 MNHEY, CDR2 SVGAGI. CDR3 size: 14 residues. The DNA for the CDR3 is TGTTCCACGGCGACTAGCGGGGACCAAGAGACCCAGTACTTC. The encoded protein is CSTATSGDQETQYF.

The chain is built from TRBV27 and TRBJ1-2; TRBD1 matches at 12 bases. CDR1 and CDR2 from the germline V gene are MNHEY and SMNVEV (reference sequence). The CDR3 covers 15 residues. Trimming took 6 bases from V and 2 from J; bases not matched to a gene: 4. The CDR3 DNA reads TGTGCCAGCAGGGGACAGGGGGCGTCAAACTATGGCTACACCTTC. Translating it yields CASRGQGASNYGYTF.

This chain joins TRBV28 and TRBJ2-5; TRBD1 aligns across 8 bases. The CDR3 sequence is 14 residues long. With V trimmed by 2 bases and J by 4 bases, 3 bases remained unmatched. Germline loops: CDR1 MDHEN, CDR2 SYDVKM. CDR3 loop: CASSLRTGRETQYF. CDR3 sequence (DNA): TGTGCCAGCAGTTTAAGGACAGGGAGAGAGACCCAGTACTTC.

The chain couples TRBV21-1 to TRBJ1-6; TRBD1 is taken as the D call from the table, unchecked against the DNA. TRBV21-1 is described as a pseudogene. This CDR3 contains 14 residues. The CDR3 sequence: CASSKGGRGSPLHF. The CDR3 DNA reads TGTGCCAGCAGCAAAGGGGGCAGAGGTTCACCCCTCCACTTT.

This clone has a single count. The chain is built from TRBV6-5 and TRBJ2-7; TRBD1 aligns across 8 bases. Germline V gene lookup returns CDR1 MNHEY and CDR2 SVGAGI. Trimming took 6 bases from V and 3 from J; bases not matched to a gene: 10. The CDR3 has 15 amino acids. CDR3 loop: CASRSQGARDYEQYF. CDR3 nucleotides: TGTGCCAGCAGATCCCAGGGGGCACGGGACTACGAGCAGTACTTC.

The gene calls are TRBV5-4 and TRBJ2-2, with TRBD1 matching 8 bases. V trimming: 3 bases; J trimming: 1 base; junction bases outside the gene matches: 2. Per germline, CDR1 SGHNT and CDR2 YYREEE (reference sequence). CDR3 length: 15 residues. CDR3 in DNA: TGTGCCAGCAGCTCGGGGACAGGGAACACCGGGGAGCTGTTTTTT. Amino acid sequence: CASSSGTGNTGELFF.

V is TRBV28 and J is TRBJ1-2, with 7 bases that match TRBD1. The CDR3 consists of 18 residues. Germline V CDR1 and CDR2: MDHEN, SYDVKM. The junction had 11 bases not matched to a gene; V was cut back by 1 base and J by 0 bases. CDR3 protein: CASSLSETGIGSNYGYTF. The CDR3 region has the DNA TGTGCCAGCAGTTTATCTGAGACAGGGATAGGGTCTAACTATGGCTACACCTTC.

V and J are TRBV2 and TRBJ2-5, with 11 bases fitting TRBD1. Gene TRBJ2-7 matches the end of the DNA better, so the J call may be wrong. Germline loops: CDR1 SNHLY, CDR2 FYNNEI. The CDR3 covers 16 residues. The CDR3 DNA follows: TGTGCCAGCAGTACATTAGGTGGACAGGGGGCAGGCGAGCAGTACTTC. Translating gives CASSTLGGQGAGEQYF.

The chain couples TRBV7-9 to TRBJ1-6; D ambiguous. The CDR3 has 13 amino acids. V shed 2 bases and J shed 7 bases, with 6 bases lying between them. The V gene's germline CDR1 is SEHNR and CDR2 FQNEAQ (reference sequence). The CDR3 spells CASSLQANSPLHF. For the CDR3, the DNA is TGTGCCAGCAGCTTACAGGCAAATTCACCCCTCCACTTT.

The rearrangement uses TRBV19 and TRBJ1-1; D may be TRBD1 (5 bases). This CDR3 region has 15 residues. V dropped 8 bases and J dropped 1 base, with 17 bases sitting between them. Germline values: CDR1 LNHDA, CDR2 SQIVND (reference sequence). CDR3 DNA sequence: TGTGCCAGTCTGCTCGGGGGGGTCGAGAACACTGAAGCTTTCTTT. Amino acids: CASLLGGVENTEAFF.

The V gene is TRBV7-9, the J gene TRBJ1-6; 9 bases fit TRBD1. Per germline, CDR1 SEHNR and CDR2 FQNEAQ (reference sequence). The CDR3 runs to 16 residues. V shed 5 bases, J shed 5 bases, and the junction held 7 bases outside the gene matches. The CDR3 region is CASSPDWTGDNSPLHF. The CDR3 DNA reads TGTGCCAGCAGCCCGGACTGGACAGGGGATAATTCACCCCTCCACTTT.

This clone was recorded a few times. The V gene is TRBV4-1, the J gene TRBJ1-1, with 8 bases matching TRBD1. The germline CDR1 and CDR2 sequences are MGHRA and YSYEKL. The CDR3 has 15 amino acids. The junction had 3 bases not matched to a gene; V was cut back by 0 bases and J by 3 bases. In DNA form, the CDR3 reads TGCGCCAGCAGCCAAGATGGGGGACAGGACACTGAAGCTTTCTTT. This codes for CASSQDGGQDTEAFF.

The CDR3 reads CASSPSPSAYEQYF. CDR3 coding DNA: TGTGCCAGCAGCCCCTCTCCCTCCGCCTACGAGCAGTACTTC. The gene calls are TRBV11-2 and TRBJ2-7, with D unresolved. There are 14 residues in the CDR3. Per germline, CDR1 SGHAT and CDR2 FQNNGV. With 5 bases removed from V and 2 bases from J, the gap between germline ends came to 13 bases.

The V and J genes are TRBV28 and TRBJ1-4; D gene ambiguous. V lost 2 bases and J lost 10, with 14 bases in between. Germline CDR1 MDHEN, CDR2 SYDVKM. CDR3 size: 14 residues. DNA for the CDR3: TGTGCCAGCAGTTTAGAGGAGGATGCCCGAAAACTGTTTTTT. Protein sequence: CASSLEEDARKLFF.

The chain combines TRBV19 with TRBJ1-3, with D maybe TRBD1 (6 bases). Deletions cut 3 bases from V and 0 bases from J, with 15 bases between. The CDR3 contains 17 residues. The V gene's germline CDR1 is LNHDA and CDR2 SQIVND (reference sequence). The CDR3 loop reads CASSIQRWDNSGNTIYF. CDR3 sequence (DNA): TGTGCCAGTAGTATTCAACGGTGGGACAACTCTGGAAACACCATATATTTT.